Listed below are T cell receptor beta chains from one sample, sequenced in a study of blood T cell repertoires in COVID-19. Generated by immunoSEQ multiplex PCR, the TCRdb table keeps only in-frame clones and is missing some. The sample shows under 200,000 clones, roughly 83% of them seen only once. Sequencing used peripheral blood. Receptors were obtained from an older woman with acute or convalescent COVID-19. The CDR3 runs from the conserved cysteine through the conserved F or W. A D gene is named only where the DNA matches it firmly. Clone size, where shown, is once, few, many, or a class for clones that have expanded.

clone size	D gene	CDR3 length	J gene	V gene	CDR3 protein	CDR3 DNA
NA	NA	14	TRBJ2-7	TRBV27	CASSLLISSYEQYF	TGTGCCAGCAGTTTATTGATCTCGAGCTACGAGCAGTACTTC
few	NA	17	TRBJ1-5	TRBV19	CASSIPPRGRNNQPQHF	TGTGCCAGTAGTATCCCTCCCAGGGGAAGGAACAATCAGCCCCAGCATTTT
once	NA	14	TRBJ1-1	TRBV18	CASSPLAGVDEAFF	TGTGCCAGCTCACCACTTGCGGGTGTGGATGAAGCTTTCTTT
few	TRBD2	15	TRBJ2-3	TRBV2	CATLGLAGPTDTQYF	TGTGCCACCCTCGGACTAGCGGGACCCACAGATACGCAGTATTTT
once	NA	11	TRBJ2-5	TRBV18	CASSREETQYF	TGTGCCAGCTCACGCGAAGAGACCCAGTACTTC
NA	NA	15	TRBJ1-1	TRBV6-5	CASSRTDSPNTEAFF	TGTGCCAGCAGCCGGACGGACAGCCCCAACACTGAAGCTTTCTTT
NA	NA	14	TRBJ1-2	TRBV28	CASSPWGQSYGYTF	TGTGCCAGCTCCCCATGGGGACAATCCTATGGCTACACCTTC
once	NA	13	TRBJ1-1	TRBV12-5	CASGLASGTEAFF	TGTGCTAGTGGTTTGGCCTCGGGCACTGAAGCTTTCTTT
NA	NA	11	TRBJ1-6	TRBV6-5	CASKRGSPLHF	TGTGCCAGCAAACGGGGTTCACCCCTCCACTTT
NA	NA	15	TRBJ1-6	TRBV7-6	CASSLAIGQNSPLHF	TGTGCCAGCAGCTTAGCGATCGGACAGAATTCACCCCTCCACTTT
many	TRBD1	14	TRBJ1-5	TRBV2	CASRHRGSNQPQHF	TGTGCCAGCAGACACAGGGGGAGCAATCAGCCCCAGCATTTT
NA	TRBD2	17	TRBJ2-7	TRBV7-2	CASSSAKLAGGYYEQYF	TGTGCCAGCAGCTCGGCGAAATTAGCGGGGGGCTACTACGAGCAGTACTTC
NA	TRBD1	15	TRBJ1-5	TRBV7-9	CASSIGSGGFQPQHF	TGTGCCAGCAGCATCGGGTCAGGGGGTTTTCAGCCCCAGCATTTT
NA	NA	16	TRBJ2-5	TRBV15	CATSRDGGRGQETQYF	TGTGCCACCAGCAGAGACGGGGGTAGGGGTCAAGAGACCCAGTACTTC
NA	TRBD1	14	TRBJ1-1	TRBV5-6	CASSKTGTDTEAFF	TGTGCCAGCAGCAAGACAGGGACGGACACTGAAGCTTTCTTT
NA	TRBD1	14	TRBJ2-5	TRBV5-1	CASQGDRVQETQYF	TGCGCCAGCCAAGGGGACAGAGTACAAGAGACCCAGTACTTC
NA	TRBD1	16	TRBJ1-4	TRBV5-1	CASSLATGTGGTKLFF	TGCGCCAGCAGCTTGGCGACAGGGACAGGCGGGACCAAACTGTTTTTT
NA	NA	19	TRBJ1-6	TRBV7-2	CASSLWVAGSSSYNSPLHF	TGTGCCAGCAGCTTATGGGTGGCAGGGTCCAGCTCCTATAATTCACCCCTCCACTTT
NA	NA	16	TRBJ1-3	TRBV19	CASSIAGGSSGNTIYF	TGTGCCAGTAGTATAGCGGGAGGGAGCTCTGGAAACACCATATATTTT
NA	TRBD1	14	TRBJ1-5	TRBV19	CASSRDSGDQPQHF	TGTGCCAGCTCCCGGGACAGCGGCGACCAGCCCCAGCATTTT
NA	TRBD1	12	TRBJ1-4	TRBV30	CALWTGGEKLFF	TGTGCCTTATGGACAGGGGGTGAAAAACTGTTTTTT
NA	NA	13	TRBJ1-4	TRBV7-9	CASSDSLNEKLFF	TGTGCCAGCAGCGACAGTCTGAATGAAAAACTGTTTTTT
NA	TRBD2	16	TRBJ2-3	TRBV5-1	CASSLDLSGRKDTQYF	TGCGCCAGCAGCTTGGACCTTAGCGGGAGAAAAGATACGCAGTATTTT
NA	TRBD2	15	TRBJ2-7	TRBV6-5	CASSRGTSETYEQYF	TGTGCCAGCAGCCGGGGGACTAGCGAGACCTACGAGCAGTACTTC
once	TRBD2	20	TRBJ2-3	TRBV9	CASSVDVWGGTEDGTDTQYF	TGTGCCAGCAGCGTAGATGTTTGGGGGGGGACCGAAGACGGCACAGATACGCAGTATTTT
NA	TRBD1	14	TRBJ1-2	TRBV28	CASSIKTGNYGYTF	TGTGCCAGCAGTATAAAGACAGGGAACTATGGCTACACCTTC
NA	TRBD2	17	TRBJ2-1	TRBV11-2	CASSSSTSSGGYNEQFF	TGTGCCAGCAGCTCATCAACCTCTAGCGGGGGATACAATGAGCAGTTCTTC
NA	NA	12	TRBJ1-2	TRBV5-4	CASTVDTYGYTF	TGTGCCAGCACCGTGGACACTTATGGCTACACCTTC
NA	NA	16	TRBJ1-5	TRBV2	CASSERGSESNQPQHF	TGTGCCAGCAGTGAAAGAGGGTCGGAGAGCAATCAGCCCCAGCATTTT
few	NA	13	TRBJ2-1	TRBV7-2	CASSLETVSAWFF	TGTGCCAGCAGCTTAGAAACGGTTAGTGCTTGGTTCTTC
once	NA	13	TRBJ1-5	TRBV24-1	CATSDYEDQPQHF	TGTGCCACCAGTGATTACGAGGATCAGCCCCAGCATTTT
NA	TRBD1	14	TRBJ1-2	TRBV7-2	CASSTGQGDYGYTF	TGTGCCAGCAGCACAGGACAGGGAGACTATGGCTACACCTTC
NA	TRBD2	16	TRBJ2-1	TRBV7-8	CASSHPLAGGYNEQFF	TGTGCCAGCAGCCATCCCCTAGCGGGGGGTTACAATGAGCAGTTCTTC
NA	TRBD2	13	TRBJ2-5	TRBV19	CASSTPGGKTQYF	TGTGCCAGTAGTACCCCGGGGGGAAAGACCCAGTACTTC
once	NA	12	TRBJ2-3	TRBV27	CASSPSTNTQYF	TGTGCCAGCAGTCCCTCCACAAATACGCAGTATTTT
NA	NA	13	TRBJ1-5	TRBV11-2	CASSKTGNQPQHF	TGTGCCAGCAGCAAGACAGGTAATCAGCCCCAGCATTTT
NA	NA	14	TRBJ2-7	TRBV10-3	CAIKDGGPGYEQYF	TGTGCCATAAAGGACGGGGGGCCCGGTTACGAGCAGTACTTC
NA	TRBD2	16	TRBJ2-7	TRBV3-1/TRBV3-2	CASSHLLTSGTYEQYF	TGTGCCAGCAGCCACCTCTTGACTAGCGGGACCTACGAGCAGTACTTC
NA	TRBD1	14	TRBJ1-2	TRBV3-1/TRBV3-2	CASSLRQGVNGYTF	TGTGCCAGCAGCCTCCGACAGGGGGTAAATGGCTACACCTTC
few	TRBD1	18	TRBJ2-3	TRBV11-2	CASSLDPLTGGLTDTQYF	TGTGCCAGCAGCTTAGACCCTTTGACAGGGGGCCTCACAGATACGCAGTATTTT
NA	TRBD1	15	TRBJ1-4	TRBV18	CASSPLGQGGEKLFF	TGTGCCAGCTCACCTTTGGGACAGGGGGGCGAAAAACTGTTTTTT
NA	TRBD2	11	TRBJ2-7	TRBV20-1	CSARRGTEQYF	TGCAGTGCTAGGCGGGGGACCGAGCAGTACTTC
NA	TRBD1	12	TRBJ1-2	TRBV5-4	CASSRTGDGYTF	TGTGCCAGCAGCAGGACAGGGGATGGCTACACCTTC
NA	NA	12	TRBJ2-7	TRBV6-5	CASRGTAAEQYF	TGTGCCAGCCGGGGGACAGCGGCCGAGCAGTACTTC
NA	NA	16	TRBJ1-3	TRBV18	CASSPEVRLGGNTIYF	TGTGCCAGCTCACCCGAGGTCCGGTTGGGTGGAAACACCATATATTTT
NA	NA	14	TRBJ1-2	TRBV7-2	CASSLSIGSRGYTF	TGTGCCAGCAGCTTATCTATAGGGAGCCGAGGCTACACCTTC
NA	NA	16	TRBJ1-3	TRBV4-1	CASSQGTGSFLGTIYF	TGCGCCAGCAGCCAAGGAACAGGATCCTTTTTAGGCACCATATATTTT
NA	NA	15	TRBJ1-1	TRBV27	CASSVLGQKNTEAFF	TGTGCCAGCAGTGTCTTGGGACAAAAGAACACTGAAGCTTTCTTT
NA	NA	11	TRBJ1-1	TRBV30	CAFSLNTEAFF	TGTGCCTTTAGCCTGAACACTGAAGCTTTCTTT
few	TRBD1	14	TRBJ1-5	TRBV28	CASSGTGGNQPQHF	TGTGCCAGCAGCGGGACAGGGGGCAATCAGCCCCAGCATTTT
once	NA	13	TRBJ2-5	TRBV24-1	CATSRDTQETQYF	TGTGCCACCAGCAGGGACACGCAAGAGACCCAGTACTTC
NA	TRBD2	15	TRBJ2-1	TRBV6-5	CASSSTSGTFNEQFF	TGTGCCAGCAGTTCCACTAGCGGGACTTTCAATGAGCAGTTCTTC
many	TRBD1	15	TRBJ1-5	TRBV28	CASSLWGQGSRPQHF	TGTGCCAGCAGTTTATGGGGACAGGGGTCTCGGCCCCAGCATTTT
once	TRBD1	16	TRBJ2-7	TRBV7-8	CASSSTTGTGSGEQYF	TGTGCCAGCAGCTCGACGACCGGGACAGGGAGCGGAGAGCAGTACTTC
NA	TRBD1	18	TRBJ1-1	TRBV2	CASSERTGGVRLNTEAFF	TGTGCCAGCAGTGAAAGGACAGGGGGCGTCCGGCTGAACACTGAAGCTTTCTTT
NA	TRBD1	15	TRBJ1-2	TRBV7-9	CASRPQGARMNGYTF	TGTGCCAGCAGGCCTCAGGGGGCGAGAATGAATGGCTACACCTTC
NA	NA	18	TRBJ1-2	TRBV5-1	CASSLGTAVAGRNYGYTF	TGCGCCAGCAGCTTGGGGACAGCGGTAGCCGGCCGGAACTATGGCTACACCTTC
NA	NA	13	TRBJ1-5	TRBV10-3	CAISADKEQPQHF	TGTGCCATCAGTGCGGACAAGGAACAGCCCCAGCATTTT
once	NA	16	TRBJ2-5	TRBV3-1/TRBV3-2	CASSQVRGGLGETQYF	TGTGCCAGCAGCCAAGTACGCGGGGGCTTGGGGGAGACCCAGTACTTC